Included here is one TCR beta chain sequence, with context. The antigen is undetermined. This entry comes from a study of cytomegalovirus exposure and HLA in healthy donors. The study's findings and limits: Roughly uniform sequencing depth across donors was assumed, possibly incorrectly.

V gave up 10 bases and J gave up 7 bases; unmatched junction bases: 18. This CDR3 comprises 16 residues. The germline gives CDR1 SNHLY, CDR2 FYNNEI. The PCR used 60 Vbeta and 13 Jbeta primers. Using immunoSEQ multiplex PCR, the repertoire was profiled, and TCRdb retains in-frame clones only, with some absent. The table shows some 120,000 clones, with around 80% occurring only once. The chain carries TRBV2 and TRBJ2-1; 8 bases are a match to TRBD2. Sequencing was carried out using PBMCs. The TCR was taken from a woman in her late teens or twenties in good health and CMV-seropositive. In nucleotides, the CDR3 is TGTGCCACCTCCCCTGAGGGGGGGGCGGGGGGAAATGAGCAGTTCTTC. Amino acid sequence: CATSPEGGAGGNEQFF.